Listed below are T cell receptor beta chains from one sample, sequenced in a study of T cell repertoires in cytomegalovirus infection. Via MiXCR, TCRdb re-called the reads, giving one row per CDR3 protein. The sample consists of around 490,000 distinct CDR3 sequences, about 30% of them appearing once. Sequenced: PBMCs. The receptors come from a human donor in good health (CMV status not recorded). Some clones in this sample may be carry-over from other donors' samples. Each CDR3 is given with its conserved first and last residue. The D gene is left open where the match is weak. The size entry is marked missing in some rows and otherwise reads once, few, many or a size class.

J gene,clone size,D gene,V gene,CDR3 protein,CDR3 DNA
TRBJ1-6,.,.,TRBV6-1,CASNDRIALHF,TGTGCCAGCAACGACAGGATAGCCCTCCACTTT
TRBJ2-3,few,.,TRBV20-1,CSARVGSGPVDTQYF,TGCAGTGCTAGAGTGGGCAGCGGGCCGGTAGATACGCAGTATTTT
TRBJ2-3,.,.,TRBV5-1,CASSPGNAGRPQYF,TGCGCCAGCAGCCCGGGAAATGCCGGGAGACCGCAGTATTTT
TRBJ2-1,.,.,TRBV7-2,CASSLDPTGNEQFF,TGTGCCAGCAGCTTAGATCCCACGGGGAATGAGCAGTTCTTC
TRBJ1-1,.,.,TRBV30,CAWGGQANTEAFF,TGTGCCTGGGGAGGGCAGGCCAACACTGAAGCTTTCTTT
TRBJ1-5,.,.,TRBV19,CASEGGQPQHF,TGTGCCAGTGAGGGTGGTCAGCCCCAGCATTTT
TRBJ2-2,.,.,TRBV29-1,CSVITTNTGELFF,TGCAGCGTAATCACCACGAACACCGGGGAGCTGTTTTTT
TRBJ1-1,.,.,TRBV18,CASSPGTDEAFF,TGTGCCAGCTCACCGGGGACTGACGAAGCTTTCTTT
TRBJ1-6,many,.,TRBV7-2,CASSRRPGGGNSPLHF,TGTGCCAGCAGCAGAAGGCCTGGGGGGGGGAATTCACCCCTCCACTTT
TRBJ1-6,.,.,TRBV11-2,CASSAGTGSRTLHF,TGTGCCAGCAGCGCCGGGACCGGGTCGCGAACCCTCCACTTT
TRBJ1-5,many,.,TRBV7-6,CASSLAASGGRNQPQHF,TGTGCCAGCAGCTTAGCTGCCTCCGGGGGTAGGAATCAGCCCCAGCATTTT
TRBJ2-1,.,.,TRBV6-5,CASSYGVERGEHNEQFF,TGTGCCAGCAGTTATGGGGTTGAAAGGGGCGAGCACAATGAGCAGTTCTTC
TRBJ1-5,.,.,TRBV20-1,CSARGGIDQPQHF,TGCAGTGCTAGGGGAGGGATAGATCAGCCCCAGCATTTT
TRBJ1-1,.,.,TRBV19,CASRAQGEAFF,TGTGCCAGTAGGGCACAGGGAGAAGCTTTCTTT
TRBJ2-3,many,.,TRBV7-9,CASSLDPLLRANTQYF,TGTGCCAGCAGCTTAGATCCCTTATTACGGGCGAATACGCAGTATTTT
TRBJ1-4,.,TRBD1,TRBV15,CATSTGQGYEKLFF,TGTGCCACCAGCACTGGACAGGGTTATGAAAAACTGTTTTTT
TRBJ1-1,few,.,TRBV10-1,CASSGADYEAFF,TGCGCCAGCAGTGGGGCAGACTATGAAGCTTTCTTT
TRBJ2-5,few,TRBD2,TRBV9,CASSVEAGAETQYF,TGTGCCAGCAGCGTAGAGGCGGGAGCAGAGACCCAGTACTTC
TRBJ2-3,many,TRBD2,TRBV7-9,CASSTIPSGSSTDTQYF,TGTGCCAGCAGCACGATACCTAGCGGCTCTAGCACAGATACGCAGTATTTT
TRBJ2-3,.,TRBD2,TRBV20-1,CSARDRAPTSERTNTQYF,TGCAGTGCTAGAGATCGAGCCCCAACTAGCGAGAGAACGAATACGCAGTATTTT
TRBJ2-1,many,.,TRBV7-2,CASSPGDNRAEQFF,TGTGCCAGCAGCCCAGGGGATAACCGGGCTGAGCAGTTCTTC
TRBJ1-5,many,.,TRBV12-3/TRBV12-4,CASSSGQPQHF,TGTGCCAGCAGTTCTGGACAGCCCCAGCATTTT
TRBJ1-6,.,.,TRBV27,CASTLQGFGSPLHF,TGTGCCAGCACCCTCCAGGGCTTCGGTTCACCCCTCCACTTT
TRBJ1-1,many,.,TRBV7-2,CASSLASGMNTEAFF,TGTGCCAGCAGCTTAGCCTCCGGGATGAACACTGAAGCTTTCTTT
TRBJ2-7,few,TRBD2,TRBV7-2,CASSSEGGSPSREQYF,TGTGCCAGCAGCTCCGAGGGCGGGAGCCCCTCTAGGGAGCAGTACTTC
TRBJ2-1,many,TRBD2,TRBV6-1,CASKALLADNEQFF,TGTGCCAGCAAGGCCCTCCTAGCGGACAATGAGCAGTTCTTC
TRBJ2-3,few,.,TRBV12-3/TRBV12-4,CASTQVGGGLSTDTQYF,TGTGCCAGCACCCAGGTCGGTGGCGGGTTAAGCACAGATACGCAGTATTTT
TRBJ2-5,.,.,TRBV29-1,CSVEDGGKETQYF,TGCAGCGTTGAGGACGGCGGGAAAGAGACCCAGTACTTC
TRBJ1-5,few,TRBD1,TRBV6-1,CASSAGQQNQPQHF,TGTGCCAGCAGTGCGGGACAGCAGAATCAGCCCCAGCATTTT
TRBJ2-1,.,TRBD1,TRBV20-1,CSATLRGGTGANEQFF,TGCAGTGCTACGCTAAGGGGAGGGACAGGGGCCAATGAGCAGTTCTTC